These 27 T cell receptor beta chains came from one sample sequenced in a study of cytomegalovirus exposure and HLA in healthy donors. The PCR was carried out with 60 Vbeta primers and 13 Jbeta primers. Repertoires were generated with immunoSEQ multiplex PCR, while TCRdb's copy carries only in-frame clones and drops some. The sample holds 200,000 to 250,000 clones, roughly 79% seen once. Specimen: PBMCs. These receptors all stem from a man aged 18-30 years in good health and CMV-seronegative.

The chain uses TRBV7-8 and TRBJ1-2; TRBD1 matches 7 bases. CDR1 is SGHVS, CDR2 FQNEAQ, per germline. CDR3 length: 14 amino acids. The V gene end was trimmed by 5 bases and the J gene end by 3 bases; junction bases not matched to a gene: 6. CDR3 amino acids: CASSKIGTDYGYTF. DNA for the CDR3: TGTGCCAGCAGCAAAATCGGGACAGACTATGGCTACACCTTC.

The rearrangement joins TRBV5-4 to TRBJ2-3, with TRBD2 matching over 7 bases. V was clipped by 3 bases and J by 4 bases; unmatched bases: 11. The germline V gene has CDR1 SGHNT and CDR2 YYREEE (reference sequence). This CDR3 has 16 residues. The CDR3 spells CASSWVAGPTPDTQYF. Written as DNA, the CDR3 is TGTGCCAGCAGCTGGGTAGCGGGTCCCACTCCAGATACGCAGTATTTT.

Note on this clone: The germline gene is not matched at one end of the junction; a read error may be the cause. For the CDR3, the DNA is TGTGCCGGCAGCTTAGATAAGACAGGGAGAAACTATGGCTACACCTTC. Amino acids: CAGSLDKTGRNYGYTF. V is TRBV7-2 and J is TRBJ1-2; 7 bases line up with TRBD1. Germline CDR1 and CDR2: SGHTA and FQGNSA. The length of the CDR3 is 16 residues. The full variable domain, in which reference TRBV7-2 and TRBJ1-2 provide the parts outside the CDR3, is GAGVSQSPSNKVTEKGKDVELRCDPISGHTALYWYRQSLGQGLEFLIYFQGNSAPDKSGLPSDRFSAERTGGSVSTLTIQRTQQEDSAVYLCAGSLDKTGRNYGYTFGSGTRLTVV.

The V and J genes are TRBV7-2 and TRBJ1-1; the match to TRBD1 covers 7 bases. The germline V gene encodes CDR1 SGHTA and CDR2 FQGNSA. Trimming removed 5 bases from V and 2 bases from J; junction bases left unmatched: 5. The CDR3 sequence is 14 residues long. The CDR3 reads CASSPGTANTEAFF. CDR3 nucleotide sequence: TGTGCCAGCAGCCCCGGGACAGCAAACACTGAAGCTTTCTTT. Full variable domain (outside the CDR3, taken from reference TRBV7-2 and TRBJ1-1): GAGVSQSPSNKVTEKGKDVELRCDPISGHTALYWYRQSLGQGLEFLIYFQGNSAPDKSGLPSDRFSAERTGGSVSTLTIQRTQQEDSAVYLCASSPGTANTEAFFGQGTRLTVV.

A single count supports this clone. The conserved phenylalanine or tryptophan normally closing the CDR3 is absent here, so this likely arose from a read error. The V and J genes are TRBV7-8 and TRBJ1-1, with 9 bases identical to TRBD1. Germline CDR1 reads SGHVS; CDR2 reads FQNEAQ. This CDR3 spans 14 amino acids. J gave up 4 bases and V 5 bases, and 5 bases lay outside the gene matches. CDR3 loop: CASSPTGGITEAFL. CDR3 coding DNA: TGTGCCAGCAGCCCCACAGGGGGCATCACTGAAGCTTTCCTT.

The chain carries TRBV18 and TRBJ1-2, with D unresolved. This CDR3 region has 13 residues. Trimming left V 3 bases short and J 0 bases short, with 5 bases between. The germline V gene has CDR1 KGHSH and CDR2 LQKENI. The CDR3 loop is CASSPSANYGYTF. Here the CDR3 DNA reads TGTGCCAGCTCACCTTCAGCTAACTATGGCTACACCTTC.

The V gene is TRBV4-3, the J gene TRBJ2-7; 9 bases are a match to TRBD1. CDR1 and CDR2 from the germline V gene are LGHNA and YSLEER. The CDR3 runs to 13 residues. V gave up 4 bases and J gave up 6 bases; unmatched junction bases: 4. For the CDR3, the DNA is TGCGCCAGCAGCCTTGACAGGGGGGGCGAGCAGTACTTC. Amino acid sequence: CASSLDRGGEQYF.

The rearrangement uses TRBV4-2 and TRBJ2-6; D remains unclear. The V gene's germline CDR1 is LGHNA and CDR2 YNFKEQ. This CDR3 spans 16 amino acids. With 1 base removed from V and 6 bases from J, the gap between germline ends came to 13 bases. Here the CDR3 DNA reads TGTGCCAGCAGCCAAGTGGGTCTCGGAGAGGCCAACGTCCTGACTTTC. It translates to CASSQVGLGEANVLTF.

The rearrangement joins TRBV10-3 to TRBJ1-5, with 8 bases that match TRBD1. The length of the CDR3 is 15 residues. Germline trimming cut 5 bases from V and 2 bases from J; bases unmatched to any gene: 5. Per germline, CDR1 ENHRY and CDR2 SYGVKD. CDR3: CAISQGARGNQPQHF. DNA of the CDR3: TGTGCCATCAGTCAGGGGGCAAGGGGCAATCAGCCCCAGCATTTT.

J is TRBJ1-6 and V is TRBV5-1; D is perhaps TRBD1 (5 bases). Germline assignment: CDR1 SGHRS and CDR2 YFSETQ. CDR3 length: 14 amino acids. V gave up 5 bases and J gave up 5 bases, with 11 bases separating them. Here the CDR3 reads CASRADRDNSPLHF. The DNA for the CDR3 is TGCGCCAGCAGAGCTGACAGAGATAATTCACCCCTCCACTTT.

This chain uses TRBV18 with TRBJ2-1; unclear D gene. This CDR3 is 14 amino acids long. Germline CDR1 KGHSH, CDR2 LQKENI. The ends were cut back, 3 bases at V and 9 bases at J, with 15 bases in the middle. CDR3 DNA: TGTGCCAGCTCACCGCCCTCAACGTACGGTGAGCAGTTCTTC. This encodes CASSPPSTYGEQFF.

DNA for the CDR3: TGTGCCAGCAGCCCACAGGGGAACACTGAAGCTTTCTTT. It yields the protein CASSPQGNTEAFF. The rearrangement links TRBV7-6 to TRBJ1-1; D perhaps matches TRBD1 (6 bases). The CDR3 consists of 13 residues. Trimming left V 5 bases short and J 1 base short, with 8 bases between. From germline, CDR1 is SGHVS and CDR2 FNYEAQ.

V gene TRBV9 combines with J gene TRBJ2-4; 7 bases align to TRBD2. J was trimmed by 0 bases and V by 0 bases; bases with no gene match: 6. The CDR3 is made up of 17 amino acids. Germline CDR1 SGDLS, CDR2 YYNGEE. The CDR3: CASSVDEGLLAKNIQYF. The CDR3 DNA follows: TGTGCCAGCAGCGTAGATGAGGGACTACTAGCCAAAAACATTCAGTACTTC.

This chain joins TRBV28 and TRBJ1-1; tentatively, D is TRBD1 (6 bases). CDR3 length: 12 residues. The germline V and J ends were trimmed by 7 bases and 1 base, with 7 bases remaining between them. Looked up from germline, CDR1 is MDHEN and CDR2 is SYDVKM. CDR3 amino acids: CASIGGNTEAFF. CDR3 nucleotides: TGTGCCAGCATAGGGGGGAACACTGAAGCTTTCTTT.

This clone was counted a few times. The chain employs TRBV7-2 and TRBJ1-4; 7 bases are shared with TRBD1. Trimming removed 1 base from V and 0 bases from J; junction bases left unmatched: 2. CDR3 length: 16 amino acids. CDR1 is SGHTA and CDR2 is FQGNSA in the germline V gene. The CDR3 loop reads CASSLGGGTTNEKLFF. As DNA, the CDR3 is TGTGCCAGCAGCTTAGGAGGGGGCACAACTAATGAAAAACTGTTTTTT.

This sequence joins TRBV10-3 and TRBJ1-5, with TRBD1 matching over 8 bases. Germline CDR1 and CDR2: ENHRY and SYGVKD. The CDR3 totals 17 residues. The V gene end was trimmed by 6 bases and the J gene end by 2 bases; junction bases not matched to a gene: 12. CDR3 sequence reads: CAIRTGAGGLGNQPQHF. In DNA form, the CDR3 reads TGTGCCATCAGGACAGGGGCTGGGGGTTTAGGCAATCAGCCCCAGCATTTT.

This clone was counted only a few times. The rearrangement uses TRBV7-2 and TRBJ1-3; 7 nucleotides match TRBD1. V was pared by 4 bases and J by 0 bases, with 3 bases of the junction left unmatched. This CDR3 region has 15 residues. Germline values: CDR1 SGHTA, CDR2 FQGNSA. DNA for the CDR3: TGTGCCAGCAGCTCCGACAGGGCCTCTGGAAACACCATATATTTT. Translation: CASSSDRASGNTIYF. Drawing the rest from reference TRBV7-2 and TRBJ1-3, the complete variable domain is GAGVSQSPSNKVTEKGKDVELRCDPISGHTALYWYRQSLGQGLEFLIYFQGNSAPDKSGLPSDRFSAERTGGSVSTLTIQRTQQEDSAVYLCASSSDRASGNTIYFGEGSWLTVV.

V gene TRBV25-1 combines with J gene TRBJ2-1, with 10 positions matching TRBD1. The CDR3 is made up of 14 amino acids. V shed 8 bases and J 4 bases; nucleotides not matched to a gene: 5. Germline V gene sequence: CDR1 MGHDK, CDR2 SYGVNS. CDR3 amino acids: CASQEGQGYNEQFF. The CDR3 bases are TGTGCCAGCCAGGAGGGACAGGGGTACAATGAGCAGTTCTTC.

V and J are TRBV5-1 and TRBJ2-1; TRBD2 agrees at 7 bases. The CDR3 runs 14 residues. Germline CDR1 SGHRS, CDR2 YFSETQ. Trimming took 0 bases from V and 3 from J; bases not matched to a gene: 0. In DNA, the CDR3 is TGCGCCAGCAGCTTGGGCGGGAGCTACAATGAGCAGTTCTTC. Encoded protein: CASSLGGSYNEQFF.

The genes are TRBV18 and TRBJ1-3; TRBD1 matches at 7 bases. CDR1 KGHSH and CDR2 LQKENI come from the germline V gene. This CDR3 comprises 15 residues. The trim removed 8 bases at V and 3 bases at J, leaving 10 bases unmatched. The CDR3 protein is CASRPQGEYGNTIYF. CDR3 DNA sequence: TGTGCCAGCCGCCCGCAGGGGGAATATGGAAACACCATATATTTT.

The chain links TRBV27 to TRBJ2-7, with a tentative D call TRBD2 (6 bases). This CDR3 contains 15 residues. The germline V and J ends were trimmed by 5 bases and 2 bases, with 16 bases remaining between them. Germline assignment: CDR1 MNHEY and CDR2 SMNVEV (reference sequence). The CDR3 spells CASSPRLEVTYEQYF. CDR3 DNA: TGTGCCAGCAGTCCCCGACTAGAGGTCACCTACGAGCAGTACTTC.

V gene TRBV19 combines with J gene TRBJ2-5; 8 bases agree with TRBD1. Germline-derived CDR1 and CDR2 are LNHDA and SQIVND (reference sequence). The CDR3 is made up of 16 amino acids. V shed 5 bases and J 1 base; nucleotides not matched to a gene: 9. Here the CDR3 DNA reads TGTGCCAGTAGTGTCCGACAGGGGACTCGCCAAGAGACCCAGTACTTC. Amino acids: CASSVRQGTRQETQYF.

J is TRBJ1-2 and V is TRBV7-9; maybe TRBD1 (6 bases). CDR1 and CDR2 from the germline V gene are SEHNR and FQNEAQ (reference sequence). The CDR3 is made up of 15 amino acids. V lost 0 bases, J lost 1 base, and 9 bases lay in between. The CDR3 DNA reads TGTGCCAGCAGCTTAGCACAGGGAGATAACTATGGCTACACCTTC. It is translated as CASSLAQGDNYGYTF.

The chain joins TRBV12-5 to TRBJ2-5, with 11 bases matching TRBD2. The CDR3 totals 16 residues. The V segment lost 1 base and the J segment 5 bases; nucleotides outside the gene matches: 6. Germline-derived CDR1 and CDR2 are LGHNT and FRNRAP. The CDR3 nucleotides read TGTGCTAGTGGTTTGGCCACTAGCGGGAGAGGGGAGACCCAGTACTTC. Protein sequence: CASGLATSGRGETQYF.

This clone was seen only a few times. This CDR3 is also generated by other DNA sequences in the sample. The rearrangement uses TRBV7-9 and TRBJ1-1, with D unclear. CDR1 is SEHNR and CDR2 is FQNEAQ in the germline V gene (reference sequence). Trimming stripped 1 base from V and 6 bases from J, with 6 bases between. This CDR3 is 12 amino acids long. As DNA, the CDR3 is TGTGCCAGCAGCTTAGGCGGGTCTGAAGCTTTCTTT. Its protein is CASSLGGSEAFF.

The chain recombines TRBV19 with TRBJ2-7; no definite D call. V lost 3 bases to trimming and J lost 4 bases, with 16 bases between them. The CDR3 runs 15 residues. Germline V gene data show CDR1 as LNHDA and CDR2 as SQIVND (reference sequence). CDR3 sequence: CASSIRTDGTYEQYF. Here the CDR3 DNA reads TGTGCCAGTAGTATCCGCACAGACGGCACATACGAGCAGTACTTC.

The chain combines TRBV29-1 with TRBJ2-7; the D is unclear. The CDR3 loop spans 13 amino acids. The germline CDR1 and CDR2 sequences are SQVTM and ANQGSEA. Trimming removed 0 bases at V and 3 bases at J, with 9 bases between. In DNA, the CDR3 is TGCAGCGTTGAAGAAGGCGGTAGCTACGAGCAGTACTTC. This translates into CSVEEGGSYEQYF.